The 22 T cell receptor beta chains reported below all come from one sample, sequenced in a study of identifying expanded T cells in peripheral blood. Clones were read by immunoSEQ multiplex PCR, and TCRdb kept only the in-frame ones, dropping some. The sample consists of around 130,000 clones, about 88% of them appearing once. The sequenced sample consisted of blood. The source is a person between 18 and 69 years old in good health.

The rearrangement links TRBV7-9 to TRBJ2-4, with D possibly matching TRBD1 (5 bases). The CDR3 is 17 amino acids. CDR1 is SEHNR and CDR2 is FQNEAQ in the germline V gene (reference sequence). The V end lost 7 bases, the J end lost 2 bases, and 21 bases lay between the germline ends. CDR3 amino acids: CASTAGGAQLSKNIQYF. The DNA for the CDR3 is TGTGCCAGCACCGCCGGTGGGGCGCAGTTATCCAAAAACATTCAGTACTTC.

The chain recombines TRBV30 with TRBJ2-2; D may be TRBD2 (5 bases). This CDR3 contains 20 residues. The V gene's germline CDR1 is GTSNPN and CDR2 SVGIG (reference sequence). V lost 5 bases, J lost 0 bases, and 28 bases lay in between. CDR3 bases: TGTGCCTGGTTGCCTACTCAGACTATTGATCGATTTTCGAACACCGGGGAGCTGTTTTTT. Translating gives CAWLPTQTIDRFSNTGELFF.

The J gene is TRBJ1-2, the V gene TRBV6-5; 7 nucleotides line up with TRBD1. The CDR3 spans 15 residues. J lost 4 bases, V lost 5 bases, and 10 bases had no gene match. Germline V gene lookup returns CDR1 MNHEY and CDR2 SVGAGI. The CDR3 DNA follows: TGTGCCAGCAGTCAATCAGACAGGGCTAGCTATGGCTACACCTTC. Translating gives CASSQSDRASYGYTF.

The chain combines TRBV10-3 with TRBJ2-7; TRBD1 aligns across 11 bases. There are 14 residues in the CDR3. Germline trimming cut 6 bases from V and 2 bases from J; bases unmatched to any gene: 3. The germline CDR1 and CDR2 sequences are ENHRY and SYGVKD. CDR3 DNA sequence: TGTGCCATCAGGGGGACAGGGGGGACCTACGAGCAGTACTTC. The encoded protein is CAIRGTGGTYEQYF.

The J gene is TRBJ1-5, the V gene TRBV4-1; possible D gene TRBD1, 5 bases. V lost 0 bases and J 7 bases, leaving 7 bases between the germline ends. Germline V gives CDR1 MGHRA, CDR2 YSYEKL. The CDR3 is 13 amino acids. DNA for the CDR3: TGCGCCAGCAGCCAAGATCAGGGCCAGCCCCAGCATTTT. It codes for CASSQDQGQPQHF.

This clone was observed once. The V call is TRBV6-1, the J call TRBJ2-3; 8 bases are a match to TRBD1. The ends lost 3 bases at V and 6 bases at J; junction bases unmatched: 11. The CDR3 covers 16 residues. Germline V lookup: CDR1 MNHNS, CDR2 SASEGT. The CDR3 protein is CASSENAGQGVDTQYF. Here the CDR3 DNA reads TGTGCCAGCAGTGAGAATGCTGGACAGGGCGTCGATACGCAGTATTTT.

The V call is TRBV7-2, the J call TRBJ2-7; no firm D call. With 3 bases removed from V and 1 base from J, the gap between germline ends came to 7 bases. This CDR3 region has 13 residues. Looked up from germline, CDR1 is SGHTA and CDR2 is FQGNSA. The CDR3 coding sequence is TGTGCCAGCAGCTTTCCACAGTCCTACGAGCAGTACTTC. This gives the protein CASSFPQSYEQYF.

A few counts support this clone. The CDR3 reads CATGANEQYF. The CDR3, as DNA: TGCGCCACAGGGGCGAACGAGCAGTACTTC. This chain links TRBV10-1 with TRBJ2-7; perhaps TRBD1 as D (6 bases). The CDR3 is 10 amino acids. The germline V gene has CDR1 WNHNN and CDR2 SYGVQD (reference sequence). V was pared by 10 bases and J by 5 bases, with 9 bases between.

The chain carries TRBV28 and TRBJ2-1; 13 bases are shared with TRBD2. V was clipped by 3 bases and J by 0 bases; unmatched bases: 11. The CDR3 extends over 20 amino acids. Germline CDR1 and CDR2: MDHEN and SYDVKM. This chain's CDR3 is CASSFSGLAGSWSSYNEQFF. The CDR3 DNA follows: TGTGCCAGCAGTTTTTCGGGACTAGCGGGATCGTGGAGCTCCTACAATGAGCAGTTCTTC. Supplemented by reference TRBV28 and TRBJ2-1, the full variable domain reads DVKVTQSSRYLVKRTGEKVFLECVQDMDHENMFWYRQDPGLGLRLIYFSYDVKMKEKGDIPEGYSVSREKKERFSLILESASTNQTSMYLCASSFSGLAGSWSSYNEQFFGPGTRLTVL.

The CDR3 reads CASSRLGSEAFF. CDR3 bases: TGTGCCAGTAGTCGGCTGGGATCTGAAGCTTTCTTT. The chain uses TRBV19 and TRBJ1-1; no reliable D call. Germline CDR1 and CDR2: LNHDA and SQIVND (reference sequence). The CDR3 is 12 residues long. V dropped 5 bases and J dropped 6 bases, with 10 bases sitting between them.

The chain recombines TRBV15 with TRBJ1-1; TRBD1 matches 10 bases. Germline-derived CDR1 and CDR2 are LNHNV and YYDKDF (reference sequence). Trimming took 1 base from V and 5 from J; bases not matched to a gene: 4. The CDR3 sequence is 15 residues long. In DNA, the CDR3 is TGTGCCACCAGCAGAGGACAGGGGGCAGGAACTGAAGCTTTCTTT. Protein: CATSRGQGAGTEAFF.

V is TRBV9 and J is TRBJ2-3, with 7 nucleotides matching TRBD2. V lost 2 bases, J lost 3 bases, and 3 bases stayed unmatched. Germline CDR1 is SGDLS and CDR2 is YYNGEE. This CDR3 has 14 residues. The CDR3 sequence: CASSVRGTTDTQYF. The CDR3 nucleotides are TGTGCCAGCAGCGTGCGGGGGACGACAGATACGCAGTATTTT.

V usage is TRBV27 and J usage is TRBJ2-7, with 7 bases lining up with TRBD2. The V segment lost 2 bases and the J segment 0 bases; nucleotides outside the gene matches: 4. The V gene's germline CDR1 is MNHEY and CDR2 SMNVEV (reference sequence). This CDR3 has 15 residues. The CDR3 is CASSLGAGSSYEQYF. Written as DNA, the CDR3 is TGTGCCAGCAGTTTAGGAGCGGGGAGCTCCTACGAGCAGTACTTC.

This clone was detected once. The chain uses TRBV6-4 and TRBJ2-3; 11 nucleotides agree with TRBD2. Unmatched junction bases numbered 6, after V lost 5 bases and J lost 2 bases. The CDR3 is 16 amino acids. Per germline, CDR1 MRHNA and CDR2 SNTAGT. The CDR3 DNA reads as TGTGCCAGCAGTAAGCTAGCGGGGGGCCCCACAGATACGCAGTATTTT. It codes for CASSKLAGGPTDTQYF.

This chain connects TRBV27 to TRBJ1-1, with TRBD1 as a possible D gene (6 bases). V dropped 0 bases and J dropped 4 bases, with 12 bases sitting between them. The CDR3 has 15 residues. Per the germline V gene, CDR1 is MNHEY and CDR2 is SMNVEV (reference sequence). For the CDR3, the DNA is TGTGCCAGCAGTTTATCGTGGCAGGGGAGCACTGAAGCTTTCTTT. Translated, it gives CASSLSWQGSTEAFF.

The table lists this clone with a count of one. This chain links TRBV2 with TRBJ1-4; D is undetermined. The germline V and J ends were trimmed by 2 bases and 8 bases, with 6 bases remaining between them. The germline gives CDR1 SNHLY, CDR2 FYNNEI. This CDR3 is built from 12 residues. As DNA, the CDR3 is TGTGCCAGCAGTGAACGCAGGGAAAAACTGTTTTTT. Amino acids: CASSERREKLFF.

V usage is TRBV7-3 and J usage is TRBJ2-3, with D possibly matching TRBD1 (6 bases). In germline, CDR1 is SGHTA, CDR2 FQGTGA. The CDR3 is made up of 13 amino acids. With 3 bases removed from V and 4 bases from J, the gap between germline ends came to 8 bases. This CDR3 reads CASSLGAADTQYF. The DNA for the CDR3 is TGTGCCAGCAGCTTGGGGGCGGCAGATACGCAGTATTTT.

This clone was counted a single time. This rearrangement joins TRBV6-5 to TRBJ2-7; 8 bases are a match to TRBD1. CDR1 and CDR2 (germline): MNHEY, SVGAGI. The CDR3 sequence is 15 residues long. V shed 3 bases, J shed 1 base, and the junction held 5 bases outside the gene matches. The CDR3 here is CASSYRQGSSYEQYF. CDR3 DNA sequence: TGTGCCAGCAGTTATAGACAGGGGTCGTCCTACGAGCAGTACTTC.

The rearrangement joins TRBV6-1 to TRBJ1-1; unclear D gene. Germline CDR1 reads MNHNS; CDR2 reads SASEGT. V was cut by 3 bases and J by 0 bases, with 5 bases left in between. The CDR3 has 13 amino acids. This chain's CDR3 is CASSDGMNTEAFF. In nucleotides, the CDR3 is TGTGCCAGCAGTGACGGGATGAACACTGAAGCTTTCTTT.

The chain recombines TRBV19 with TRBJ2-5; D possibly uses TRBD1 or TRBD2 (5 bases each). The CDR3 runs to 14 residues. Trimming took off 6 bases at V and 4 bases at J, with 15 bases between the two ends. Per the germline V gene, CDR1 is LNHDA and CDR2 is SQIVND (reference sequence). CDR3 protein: CASSEGVGAETQYF. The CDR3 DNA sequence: TGTGCCAGTAGCGAGGGAGTCGGGGCAGAGACCCAGTACTTC.

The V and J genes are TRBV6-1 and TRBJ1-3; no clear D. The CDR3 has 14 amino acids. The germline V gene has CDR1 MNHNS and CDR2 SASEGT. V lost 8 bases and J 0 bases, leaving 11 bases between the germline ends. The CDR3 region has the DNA TGTGCCAGCTCGACGTGGCCCTCTGGAAACACCATATATTTT. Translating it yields CASSTWPSGNTIYF.

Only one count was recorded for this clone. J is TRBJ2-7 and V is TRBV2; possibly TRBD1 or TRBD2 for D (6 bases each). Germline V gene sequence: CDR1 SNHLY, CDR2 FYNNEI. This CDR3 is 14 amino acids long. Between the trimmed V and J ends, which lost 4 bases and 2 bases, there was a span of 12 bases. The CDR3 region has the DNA TGTGCCAGCAGTGTAGAAGGGGGGACCTACGAGCAGTACTTC. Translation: CASSVEGGTYEQYF.